This TCR beta chain appears in the sequencing data of a study of human T cells and chemical hapten exposure. Study at large: Diagnoses of alopecia areata, totalis or universalis occurred in mostly female patients.

This clonotype occurred many times. The library attached unique molecular identifiers to individual cDNA molecules. In TCRdb, the RACE reads were re-called with MiXCR into one record per CDR3 protein. The table has 340,000 or so distinct CDR3 sequences, about 7% seen once. The CDR3 totals 13 residues. The V gene's germline CDR1 is SGHTA and CDR2 FQGTGA. Trimming took 6 bases from V and 3 from J, leaving 11 bases between them. Time point defined: patch test 1, 2 weeks after DPC sensitization. This sample's treatment: therapeutic diphenylcyclopropenone sensitization with weekly scalp DPC. The genes are TRBV7-3 and TRBJ2-5, with TRBD1 as a possible D gene (5 bases). Source: whole blood, taken in connection with sensitization to the hapten diphenylcyclopropenone (DPC). This clonotype was sampled from a woman aged 18-29 years with alopecia areata. Some clones in this sample may be carry-over from other donors' samples. This chain's CDR3 is CASRYPTEETQYF. As DNA, the CDR3 is TGTGCCAGCAGGTACCCGACAGAAGAGACCCAGTACTTC. The full variable domain, rest sourced from reference TRBV7-3 and TRBJ2-5, is GAGVSQTPSNKVTEKGKYVELRCDPISGHTALYWYRQSLGQGPEFLIYFQGTGAADDSGLPNDRFFAVRPEGSVSTLKIQRTERGDSAVYLCASRYPTEETQYFGPGTRLLVL.